This TCR beta chain emerged from a study of patients and donors after allogeneic stem cell transplantation. This clonotype was found a few times. MiXCR, run by TCRdb on the RT-PCR reads, gives a single entry per CDR3 protein. The sample records about 960,000 distinct CDR3 sequences, about 20% being singletons. The clonotype was recovered from a human donor who was either an allogeneic HSCT recipient or a stem cell or donor lymphocyte infusion donor (not recorded which). It is not recorded whose cells these are; they may come from a transplant donor. Sequenced input: blood, either unsorted or a sorted T cell fraction (not recorded which).

CDR3 DNA sequence: TGTGCCACCAGCAGAGAGGCCCTTGAAGCTTTCTTT. Residues: CATSREALEAFF. This chain joins TRBV15 and TRBJ1-1; no clear D. CDR1 LNHNV and CDR2 YYDKDF come from the germline V gene (reference sequence). There are 12 residues in the CDR3. V was trimmed by 0 bases and J by 7 bases, leaving 6 bases between them.